A single sample gave rise to the 21 T cell receptor beta chains below, sequenced in a study of shared clonotypes between healthy human individuals. Assay used: immunoSEQ multiplex PCR; TCRdb lists only in-frame clones, some missing. The sample yields roughly 1.4 million clones, less than 99% seen once. Sample: naive CD4+ T cells sorted from blood. Subset indicated: CD45RA+ positively selected. The receptors stem from a man aged 25 to 40 in good health.

The chain is built from TRBV5-1 and TRBJ2-1; D is perhaps TRBD1 (5 bases). Germline assignment: CDR1 SGHRS and CDR2 YFSETQ. V lost 4 bases to trimming and J lost 6 bases, with 11 bases between them. The CDR3 is 13 amino acids. The CDR3 region is CASSPTVLNEQFF. DNA of the CDR3: TGCGCCAGCAGCCCGACAGTTCTCAATGAGCAGTTCTTC. The entire variable domain, with the rest obtained from reference TRBV5-1 and TRBJ2-1, is as follows: KAGVTQTPRYLIKTRGQQVTLSCSPISGHRSVSWYQQTPGQGLQFLFEYFSETQRNKGNFPGRFSGRQFSNSRSEMNVSTLELGDSALYLCASSPTVLNEQFFGPGTRLTVL.

This chain uses TRBV28 with TRBJ2-7; 10 bases line up with TRBD2. The CDR3 runs 15 residues. The V gene end was trimmed by 5 bases and the J gene end by 1 base; junction bases not matched to a gene: 5. CDR1 and CDR2 from the germline V gene are MDHEN and SYDVKM. In DNA form, the CDR3 reads TGTGCCAGCAGTAGGACTAGCGGACAATCCTACGAGCAGTACTTC. Amino acids: CASSRTSGQSYEQYF.

A single count supports this clone. This rearrangement joins TRBV2 to TRBJ2-5; D remains ambiguous. V was cut by 8 bases and J by 5 bases, with 12 bases left in between. The CDR3 loop spans 12 amino acids. Germline assignment: CDR1 SNHLY and CDR2 FYNNEI. CDR3 amino acids: CASALMIETQYF. The CDR3 DNA sequence: TGTGCCAGCGCGCTTATGATCGAGACCCAGTACTTC.

The chain combines TRBV5-1 with TRBJ2-5; TRBD1 matches 10 bases. The J segment lost 5 bases and the V segment lost 3 bases, leaving 7 bases of the junction unmatched. Per the germline V gene, CDR1 is SGHRS and CDR2 is YFSETQ. The CDR3 length is 15 residues. In DNA form, the CDR3 reads TGCGCCAGCAGCTCGACCGGGACAGGGGTTGAGACCCAGTACTTC. Translation gives CASSSTGTGVETQYF.

This chain joins TRBV7-6 and TRBJ1-1; weak D call: TRBD1 (6 bases). Germline V gene lookup returns CDR1 SGHVS and CDR2 FNYEAQ. This CDR3 comprises 17 residues. Trimming stripped 4 bases from V and 0 bases from J, with 18 bases between. This chain's CDR3 is CASSSARLDRMNTEAFF. CDR3 bases: TGTGCCAGCAGCTCCGCTAGACTCGACAGGATGAACACTGAAGCTTTCTTT.

The chain couples TRBV14 to TRBJ1-1; the D is unclear. This CDR3 comprises 15 residues. The ends were cut back, 4 bases at V and 0 bases at J, with 12 bases in the middle. Germline V gene lookup returns CDR1 SGHDN and CDR2 FVKESK. The CDR3 loop reads CASSPHSLMNTEAFF. The CDR3 nucleotides read TGTGCCAGCAGCCCTCACTCCCTCATGAACACTGAAGCTTTCTTT.

The V gene is TRBV5-8, the J gene TRBJ1-1, with unresolved D. Germline V gene lookup returns CDR1 SGHTS and CDR2 YDEGEE. The CDR3 covers 13 residues. V was pared by 0 bases and J by 2 bases, with 5 bases between. CDR3 loop: CASSLEQNTEAFF. CDR3 nucleotide sequence: TGTGCCAGCAGCTTGGAACAAAACACTGAAGCTTTCTTT. The whole variable domain, remainder taken from reference TRBV5-8 and TRBJ1-1, is EAGVTQSPTHLIKTRGQQATLRCSPISGHTSVYWYQQALGLGLQFLLWYDEGEERNRGNFPPRFSGRQFPNYSSELNVNALELEDSALYLCASSLEQNTEAFFGQGTRLTVV.

The sample holds one count of this clone. The J gene is TRBJ1-2, the V gene TRBV7-8; D gene unclear. Germline CDR1 and CDR2: SGHVS and FQNEAQ. V was cut by 4 bases and J by 8 bases, with 14 bases left in between. CDR3 length: 13 residues. CDR3 loop: CASSSPTYGGYTF. The CDR3 DNA reads as TGTGCCAGCAGCTCGCCCACGTACGGGGGCTACACCTTC.

For the CDR3, the DNA is TGTGCCAGCACCCCCAGGCTTGAAGGCGAGCAGTACTTC. The encoded protein is CASTPRLEGEQYF. The chain combines TRBV2 with TRBJ2-7; no firm D call. Deletions cut 7 bases from V and 6 bases from J, with 16 bases between. This CDR3 comprises 13 residues. From germline, CDR1 is SNHLY and CDR2 FYNNEI.

V and J are TRBV5-1 and TRBJ2-3; 9 bases map to TRBD2. The CDR3 is 16 amino acids. Trimming at V came to 0 bases and at J to 0 bases, leaving 2 bases not matched to a gene. Germline CDR1 reads SGHRS; CDR2 reads YFSETQ. CDR3 sequence: CASSLELAGSTDTQYF. The CDR3 DNA follows: TGCGCCAGCAGCTTGGAACTAGCGGGTAGCACAGATACGCAGTATTTT.

The DNA of the CDR3 is TGTGCCAGCAGCGTTTCAAGTCCAAGCTACAATGAGCAGTTCTTC. As protein: CASSVSSPSYNEQFF. The chain has TRBV6-1 and TRBJ2-1; D ambiguous. Trimming shortened V by 6 bases and J by 3 bases, and 15 bases separated the two germline ends. CDR3 length: 15 amino acids. CDR1 is MNHNS, CDR2 SASEGT, per germline.

The V gene is TRBV27, the J gene TRBJ2-7; TRBD2 agrees at 11 bases. V shed 6 bases, J shed 6 bases, and the junction held 7 bases outside the gene matches. The CDR3 length is 14 residues. Germline V lookup: CDR1 MNHEY, CDR2 SMNVEV (reference sequence). The CDR3 bases are TGTGCCAGCAGGCTGACTAGCGGGGTTAGCGAGCAGTACTTC. Translation: CASRLTSGVSEQYF.

The chain uses TRBV19 and TRBJ2-6; D remains ambiguous. CDR1 is LNHDA, CDR2 SQIVND, per germline (reference sequence). The V end was cut by 3 bases, the J end by 2 bases, with 5 bases between. The CDR3 extends over 14 amino acids. CDR3 sequence reads: CASSILAGANVLTF. The CDR3 region has the DNA TGTGCCAGTAGTATTCTAGCTGGGGCCAACGTCCTGACTTTC.

The chain links TRBV28 to TRBJ2-1; 7 bases align to TRBD1. Germline lookup yields CDR1 MDHEN and CDR2 SYDVKM. This CDR3 is 15 amino acids long. The junction had 13 bases not matched to a gene; V was cut back by 5 bases and J by 9 bases. The CDR3 DNA follows: TGTGCCAGCAGTCTCCCGACAGGGATGGATCCTGAGCAGTTCTTC. This sequence encodes CASSLPTGMDPEQFF.

The chain has TRBV5-1 and TRBJ2-1, with D uncertain. The CDR3 loop spans 17 amino acids. The V gene lost 0 bases and the J gene lost 1 base, with 14 bases spanning the gap. Germline values: CDR1 SGHRS, CDR2 YFSETQ. CDR3 sequence: CASSLEQIQSSYNEQFF. The CDR3 DNA is TGCGCCAGCAGCTTGGAGCAGATACAAAGTTCCTACAATGAGCAGTTCTTC. The whole variable domain, filled in from reference TRBV5-1 and TRBJ2-1, reads KAGVTQTPRYLIKTRGQQVTLSCSPISGHRSVSWYQQTPGQGLQFLFEYFSETQRNKGNFPGRFSGRQFSNSRSEMNVSTLELGDSALYLCASSLEQIQSSYNEQFFGPGTRLTVL.

The chain carries TRBV18 and TRBJ2-7; TRBD2 agrees at 11 bases. V was pared by 2 bases and J by 7 bases, with 19 bases of the junction left unmatched. The CDR3 is 19 amino acids. CDR1 KGHSH and CDR2 LQKENI come from the germline V gene. CDR3 sequence: CASSPSMTSGEWVSREQYF. The CDR3 coding sequence is TGTGCCAGCTCACCATCAATGACTAGCGGGGAGTGGGTATCAAGAGAGCAGTACTTC.

The chain joins TRBV28 to TRBJ2-2, with 8 nucleotides matching TRBD2. Germline CDR1 and CDR2: MDHEN and SYDVKM. The length of the CDR3 is 14 residues. V lost 7 bases, J lost 4 bases, and 5 bases stayed unmatched. The CDR3 is CASKKAGATGELFF. The CDR3 region has the DNA TGTGCCAGCAAGAAAGCGGGAGCCACCGGGGAGCTGTTTTTT.

This rearrangement joins TRBV6-5 to TRBJ2-7; D uncertain. The CDR3 totals 12 residues. Trimming cost V 6 bases and J 6 bases, with 12 bases left between them. CDR1 is MNHEY, CDR2 SVGAGI, per germline. This chain's CDR3 is CASRNPSVEQYF. DNA for the CDR3: TGTGCCAGCAGGAACCCCTCGGTCGAGCAGTACTTC.

This clone was counted once. V and J are TRBV6-1 and TRBJ2-1; TRBD1 aligns across 9 bases. CDR3 length: 15 amino acids. After removal of 5 bases from V and 7 bases from J, the junction contained 9 bases not matched to a gene. Germline V lookup: CDR1 MNHNS, CDR2 SASEGT. CDR3 coding DNA: TGTGCCAGCAGTAAAGAAACAGGGGGCATGAATGAGCAGTTCTTC. Amino acid sequence: CASSKETGGMNEQFF.

The genes are TRBV7-8 and TRBJ1-5, with TRBD1 identical over 10 bases. The CDR3 is 17 residues long. The ends lost 0 bases at V and 7 bases at J; junction bases unmatched: 9. The germline gives CDR1 SGHVS, CDR2 FQNEAQ. The CDR3 nucleotides read TGTGCCAGCAGCTTAGCGATCGGACAGGGGGATGGCCAGCCCCAGCATTTT. It yields the protein CASSLAIGQGDGQPQHF.

The chain uses TRBV6-5 and TRBJ1-1; D might be TRBD1 (6 bases). Germline CDR1 MNHEY, CDR2 SVGAGI. This CDR3 is built from 16 residues. The ends were cut back, 0 bases at V and 1 base at J, with 12 bases in the middle. For the CDR3, the DNA is TGTGCCAGCAGTTACTCAACCGGGACAACGAACACTGAAGCTTTCTTT. This codes for CASSYSTGTTNTEAFF.